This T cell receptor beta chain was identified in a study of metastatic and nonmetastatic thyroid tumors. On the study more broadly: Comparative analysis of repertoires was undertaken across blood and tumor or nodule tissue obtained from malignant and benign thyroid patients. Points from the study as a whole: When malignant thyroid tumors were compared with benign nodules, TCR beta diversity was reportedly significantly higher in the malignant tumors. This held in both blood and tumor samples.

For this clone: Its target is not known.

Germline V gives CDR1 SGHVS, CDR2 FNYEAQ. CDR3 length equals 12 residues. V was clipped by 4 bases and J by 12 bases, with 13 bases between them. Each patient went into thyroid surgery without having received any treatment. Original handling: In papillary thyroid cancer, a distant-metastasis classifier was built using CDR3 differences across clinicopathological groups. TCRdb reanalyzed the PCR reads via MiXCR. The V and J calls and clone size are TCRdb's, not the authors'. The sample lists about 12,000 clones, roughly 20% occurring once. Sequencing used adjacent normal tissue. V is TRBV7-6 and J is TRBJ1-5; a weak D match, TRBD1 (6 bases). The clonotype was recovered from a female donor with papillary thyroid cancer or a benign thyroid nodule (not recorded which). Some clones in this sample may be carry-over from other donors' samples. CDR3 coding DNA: TGTGCCAGCAGCTCCGGGGGGCGTCGCCAGCATTTT. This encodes CASSSGGRRQHF.